This TCR beta chain was sequenced for a study of T cell responses to AZD1222 COVID-19 vaccine. Repertoires were generated with immunoSEQ multiplex PCR, while TCRdb's copy carries only in-frame clones and drops some. This table holds 80,000 to 100,000 clones, around nine tenths found once. On this clone itself: The antigen is not known.

Study conclusions and caveats: Mostly white British, mostly female donors; authors suggested clonal diversity may be underestimated.

V lost 6 bases and J 2 bases, leaving 11 bases between the germline ends. There are 14 residues in the CDR3. Germline V lookup: CDR1 SGHTA, CDR2 FQGNSA. The sequencing used peripheral blood, collected 28 days after the second AZD1222 dose. The V call is TRBV7-2, the J call TRBJ1-3; possible D gene TRBD1, 5 bases. This receptor was taken from an adult who received the AZD1222 COVID-19 vaccine. The CDR3 region is CASRPPGAGNTIYF. CDR3 in DNA: TGTGCCAGCAGACCCCCGGGGGCTGGAAACACCATATATTTT.